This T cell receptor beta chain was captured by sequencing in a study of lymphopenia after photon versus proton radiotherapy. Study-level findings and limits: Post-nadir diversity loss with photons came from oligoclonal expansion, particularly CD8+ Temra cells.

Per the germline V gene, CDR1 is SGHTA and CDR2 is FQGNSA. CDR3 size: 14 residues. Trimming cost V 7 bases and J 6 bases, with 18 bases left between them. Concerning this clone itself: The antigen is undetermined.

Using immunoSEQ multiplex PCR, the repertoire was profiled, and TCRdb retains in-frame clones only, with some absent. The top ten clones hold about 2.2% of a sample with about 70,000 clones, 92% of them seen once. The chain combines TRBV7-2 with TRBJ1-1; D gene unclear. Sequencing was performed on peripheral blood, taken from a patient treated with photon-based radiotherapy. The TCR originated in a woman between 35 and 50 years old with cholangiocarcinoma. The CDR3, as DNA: TGTGCCAGCACCGTCGGGCTTCCAAACGCTGAAGCTTTCTTT. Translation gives CASTVGLPNAEAFF.